This TCR beta chain originates from a study of CD8+ T cells in alopecia areata. Study-level findings and limits: Clonality in lesional scalp, especially alopecia totalis/universalis, exceeded that of normal scalp. Researchers reported that TCR sharing among patients proved less clear than in mice, possibly HLA-linked.

CD4+ cells belonging to about five patients, who were in the biomarker study, were further sorted into CD25+CD127- cells. Sorted populations comprised CD4+ and CD8+ T cells obtained from PBMCs. This CDR3 spans 16 amino acids. Germline V gene lookup returns CDR1 MDHEN and CDR2 SYDVKM. The V end was cut by 7 bases, the J end by 0 bases, with 15 bases between. Following RNA extraction, reverse transcription yielded cDNA that acted as the sequencing template. Sequencing used immunoSEQ multiplex PCR; TCRdb keeps in-frame clones, though not all of them. The sample lists under 40,000 clones, less than 55% occurring once. About this clone itself: The antigen remains unidentified.

This chain connects TRBV28 to TRBJ1-4; the D is unclear. The specimen was CD4+ Tregs sorted from blood. This receptor was obtained from a human donor with alopecia areata. The CDR3 loop is CASTAVPSATNEKLFF. The CDR3 nucleotides read TGTGCCAGCACCGCCGTGCCCAGCGCAACTAATGAAAAACTGTTTTTT. The full variable domain, with the rest looked up from reference TRBV28 and TRBJ1-4, is DVKVTQSSRYLVKRTGEKVFLECVQDMDHENMFWYRQDPGLGLRLIYFSYDVKMKEKGDIPEGYSVSREKKERFSLILESASTNQTSMYLCASTAVPSATNEKLFFGSGTQLSVL.